This entry is about one T cell receptor beta chain. The junction had 6 bases not matched to a gene; V was cut back by 5 bases and J by 8 bases. The CDR3 covers 14 residues. Germline V gives CDR1 MDHEN, CDR2 SYDVKM. These data originate in a study of blood T cell repertoires in COVID-19. Study processing details: Researchers report that nucleated cell counts were estimated from reference gene primer amplification. The table came from immunoSEQ multiplex PCR; TCRdb's copy has only in-frame clones and leaves some out. The V and J calls and clone size are taken from that table; D and trimming were inferred from the DNA. The sample contains 270,000 or so clones, about four fifths of which appear only once.

Sequences were obtained from peripheral blood. The sequence was obtained from a woman between 50 and 59 years old who had recovered from COVID-19. This chain connects TRBV28 to TRBJ2-4; 10 bases line up with TRBD1. The CDR3 protein is CASSLPGQGDIQYF. The CDR3 DNA is TGTGCCAGCAGTCTCCCAGGACAGGGGGACATTCAGTACTTC.